The 11 T cell receptor beta chains listed next were all sequenced from one sample in a study of T-cell memory formation after mild COVID-19. MiXCR, applied by TCRdb to the 5' RACE reads, yields one record per CDR3 protein. The sample comprises a few hundred thousand distinct CDR3 sequences, approximately 24% of which are singletons, and roughly 8.9% rests with the top ten. The source material was PBMCs or a T cell subset sorted from them (not recorded which). These receptors were collected from an adult woman who had mild COVID-19 (a few samples of this study predate the infection). Cell type and time point are not known.

Many counts were recorded for this clonotype. The chain is built from TRBV2 and TRBJ1-2; no reliable D call. V lost 1 base, J lost 7 bases, and 10 bases lay in between. The CDR3 is 13 amino acids. The V gene's germline CDR1 is SNHLY and CDR2 FYNNEI. The DNA of the CDR3 is TGTGCCAGCAGTGAAGACAAACACCGTGGCTACACCTTC. This sequence encodes CASSEDKHRGYTF.

The genes are TRBV6-1 and TRBJ2-7; maybe TRBD2 (5 bases). Trimming took off 6 bases at V and 7 bases at J, with 13 bases between the two ends. Germline lookup yields CDR1 MNHNS and CDR2 SASEGT. The CDR3 spans 12 residues. CDR3 nucleotide sequence: TGTGCCAGCAGCTTGACTACCGGGGAGCAGTACTTC. It is translated as CASSLTTGEQYF.

The chain joins TRBV9 to TRBJ2-7, with D uncertain. Germline assignment: CDR1 SGDLS and CDR2 YYNGEE. Trimming stripped 0 bases from V and 6 bases from J, with 7 bases between. CDR3 size: 12 residues. CDR3 coding DNA: TGTGCCAGCAGCGTAGTAGGGCGCGAGCAGTACTTC. Its translation: CASSVVGREQYF.

A few counts support this clonotype. V usage is TRBV20-1 and J usage is TRBJ2-1; D possibly corresponds to TRBD2 (5 bases). V was clipped by 6 bases and J by 4 bases, with 19 bases between them. The CDR3 length is 15 residues. CDR1 and CDR2 (germline): DFQATT, SNEGSKA (reference sequence). CDR3 sequence (DNA): TGCAGTGCGAACCGGGCCGATCGAGGGTACAATGAGCAGTTCTTC. The encoded protein is CSANRADRGYNEQFF.

This clonotype showed up just a few times. The rearrangement uses TRBV20-1 and TRBJ2-3, with no clear D. The CDR3 spans 15 residues. Germline V gives CDR1 DFQATT, CDR2 SNEGSKA (reference sequence). Deletions cut 3 bases from V and 1 base from J, with 14 bases between. CDR3 nucleotide sequence: TGCAGTGCTAGCATCCGATTTAAGGGCACAGATACGCAGTATTTT. It yields the protein CSASIRFKGTDTQYF.

This clonotype came up a few times. This chain joins TRBV19 and TRBJ1-2, with a possible D match to TRBD1 (5 bases). Trimming removed 3 bases from V and 4 bases from J, with 18 bases in between. The germline CDR1 and CDR2 sequences are LNHDA and SQIVND (reference sequence). CDR3 length equals 16 residues. CDR3 region: CASSILSYRDGYGYTF. DNA of the CDR3: TGTGCCAGTAGTATTCTTTCCTACCGGGACGGCTATGGCTACACCTTC. Combining the CDR3 with reference TRBV19 and TRBJ1-2 gives the whole variable domain DGGITQSPKYLFRKEGQNVTLSCEQNLNHDAMYWYRQDPGQGLRLIYYSQIVNDFQKGDIAEGYSVSREKKESFPLTVTSAQKNPTAFYLCASSILSYRDGYGYTFGSGTRLTVV.

Only a few counts were recorded for this clonotype. The V and J genes are TRBV20-1 and TRBJ2-1; D uncertain. The CDR3 consists of 11 residues. The V gene's germline CDR1 is DFQATT and CDR2 SNEGSKA (reference sequence). V was shortened by 7 bases and J by 9 bases, with 13 bases between the two germline ends. The DNA for the CDR3 is TGCAGTGAGACCCTAGTGAGTGAGCAGTTCTTC. Translated, it gives CSETLVSEQFF.

This clonotype was seen a few times. The CDR3 coding sequence is TGTGCCAGCAGTACCAGGGTCATGAACACTGAAGCTTTCTTT. This translates into CASSTRVMNTEAFF. V usage is TRBV12-3 or TRBV12-4 and J usage is TRBJ1-1; a possible D gene is TRBD1 (5 bases). There are 14 residues in the CDR3. V shed 5 bases and J shed 0 bases, with 10 bases lying between them.

This clonotype was observed a few times. The V gene is TRBV29-1, the J gene TRBJ2-5; 7 bases fit TRBD2. Per the germline V gene, CDR1 is SQVTM and CDR2 is ANQGSEA. J gave up 5 bases and V 6 bases, and 9 bases lay outside the gene matches. CDR3 length equals 13 residues. CDR3 in amino acids: CSVLRDYQETQYF. CDR3 nucleotides: TGCAGCGTCCTCCGGGACTATCAGGAGACCCAGTACTTC. Full variable domain (remainder filled in from reference TRBV29-1 and TRBJ2-5): SAVISQKPSRDICQRGTSLTIQCQVDSQVTMMFWYRQQPGQSLTLIATANQGSEATYESGFVIDKFPISRPNLTFSTLTVSNMSPEDSSIYLCSVLRDYQETQYFGPGTRLLVL.

This clonotype was counted only a few times. The chain uses TRBV30 and TRBJ1-1; perhaps TRBD1 as D (5 bases). V lost 0 bases and J 4 bases, leaving 9 bases between the germline ends. The germline V gene has CDR1 GTSNPN and CDR2 SVGIG (reference sequence). The CDR3 sequence is 13 residues long. The CDR3 DNA reads TGTGCCTGGAGTGTACTAGGGACCACTGAAGCTTTCTTT. Its translation: CAWSVLGTTEAFF.

This clonotype appeared a few times. The V call is TRBV7-9, the J call TRBJ2-4; D gene ambiguous. Germline CDR1 SEHNR, CDR2 FQNEAQ (reference sequence). V was clipped by 8 bases and J by 8 bases, with 19 bases between them. The CDR3 extends over 14 amino acids. The CDR3 DNA is TGTGCCAGCGGAGAGGCGCGACGCCGGGACATTCAGTACTTC. Protein sequence: CASGEARRRDIQYF.